This passage covers 9 T cell receptor beta chains from one sample sequenced in a study of cytomegalovirus exposure and HLA in healthy donors. PCR involved 60 Vbeta and 13 Jbeta primers. Profiling relied on immunoSEQ multiplex PCR, and the TCRdb table lists in-frame clones only, not all of them. The sample gives roughly 100,000 clones, 65% to 85% of which show up once; 2.5% to 3% is in the top ten. The specimen was PBMCs. Every receptor here comes from a male donor in good health and CMV-seropositive.

This rearrangement joins TRBV5-1 to TRBJ1-1; D possibly corresponds to TRBD1 (6 bases). The CDR3 is 14 residues long. Germline-derived CDR1 and CDR2 are SGHRS and YFSETQ. V dropped 4 bases and J dropped 2 bases, with 12 bases sitting between them. CDR3 bases: TGCGCCAGCAGCGTTTACAGGGATAACACTGAAGCTTTCTTT. Amino acid sequence: CASSVYRDNTEAFF.

This sequence joins TRBV5-1 and TRBJ2-2; D ambiguous. The germline gives CDR1 SGHRS, CDR2 YFSETQ. Deletions cut 0 bases from V and 5 bases from J, with 5 bases between. The CDR3 has 13 residues. CDR3 sequence reads: CASSLVITGELFF. CDR3 DNA sequence: TGCGCCAGCAGCTTGGTAATTACCGGGGAGCTGTTTTTT.

This chain links TRBV28 with TRBJ2-1, with D possibly being TRBD2 (6 bases). The CDR3 sequence is 15 residues long. Looked up from germline, CDR1 is MDHEN and CDR2 is SYDVKM. Trimming left V 6 bases short and J 7 bases short, with 19 bases between. The CDR3 nucleotides read TGTGCCAGCAGCCCCCCCCGGGGTGGAGGGAATGAGCAGTTCTTC. Residues: CASSPPRGGGNEQFF. Full variable domain (outside the CDR3, taken from reference TRBV28 and TRBJ2-1): DVKVTQSSRYLVKRTGEKVFLECVQDMDHENMFWYRQDPGLGLRLIYFSYDVKMKEKGDIPEGYSVSREKKERFSLILESASTNQTSMYLCASSPPRGGGNEQFFGPGTRLTVL.

The rearrangement uses TRBV19 and TRBJ1-5, with D perhaps TRBD1 (5 bases). Germline V CDR1 and CDR2: LNHDA, SQIVND (reference sequence). The CDR3 spans 14 residues. V dropped 0 bases and J dropped 15 bases, with 18 bases sitting between them. The DNA of the CDR3 is TGTGCCAGTAGTATAGATTCCGACAGAAGCCTGTGGCATTTT. Protein: CASSIDSDRSLWHF. Complete variable domain (other parts from reference TRBV19 and TRBJ1-5): DGGITQSPKYLFRKEGQNVTLSCEQNLNHDAMYWYRQDPGQGLRLIYYSQIVNDFQKGDIAEGYSVSREKKESFPLTVTSAQKNPTAFYLCASSIDSDRSLWHFGDGTRLSIL.

The chain links TRBV5-1 to TRBJ2-5, with TRBD2 matching 7 bases. V was pared by 2 bases and J by 5 bases, with 9 bases of the junction left unmatched. Germline V gene sequence: CDR1 SGHRS, CDR2 YFSETQ. The CDR3 has 15 amino acids. CDR3: CASSLLGGTWETQYF. The CDR3 region has the DNA TGCGCCAGCAGCTTACTGGGAGGGACGTGGGAGACCCAGTACTTC. The variable domain in full, completed from reference TRBV5-1 and TRBJ2-5, reads KAGVTQTPRYLIKTRGQQVTLSCSPISGHRSVSWYQQTPGQGLQFLFEYFSETQRNKGNFPGRFSGRQFSNSRSEMNVSTLELGDSALYLCASSLLGGTWETQYFGPGTRLLVL.

The chain joins TRBV11-2 to TRBJ2-5, with 7 bases identical to TRBD2. V shed 6 bases, J shed 2 bases, and the junction held 12 bases outside the gene matches. Germline loops: CDR1 SGHAT, CDR2 FQNNGV. The CDR3 sequence is 16 residues long. DNA for the CDR3: TGTGCCAGCAGGCTAACTAGCGACTACAGACAAGAGACCCAGTACTTC. The encoded protein is CASRLTSDYRQETQYF.

V usage is TRBV13 and J usage is TRBJ1-1, with 9 bases identical to TRBD1. The CDR3 is 15 residues long. Germline V gene sequence: CDR1 PRHDT, CDR2 FYEKMQ (reference sequence). J gave up 3 bases and V 4 bases, and 6 bases lay outside the gene matches. The CDR3 sequence: CASSSTGGGYTEAFF. CDR3 sequence (DNA): TGTGCCAGCAGCTCAACAGGGGGCGGTTACACTGAAGCTTTCTTT. Filled out from reference TRBV13 and TRBJ1-1, the complete variable domain reads AAGVIQSPRHLIKEKRETATLKCYPIPRHDTVYWYQQGPGQDPQFLISFYEKMQSDKGSIPDRFSAQQFSDYHSELNMSSLELGDSALYFCASSSTGGGYTEAFFGQGTRLTVV.

This rearrangement joins TRBV15 to TRBJ1-2; D may be TRBD1 (6 bases). Per the germline V gene, CDR1 is LNHNV and CDR2 is YYDKDF (reference sequence). This CDR3 has 14 amino acids. V dropped 1 base and J dropped 3 bases, with 9 bases sitting between them. Here the CDR3 reads CATSRGRTDYGYTF. As DNA, the CDR3 is TGTGCCACCAGCAGAGGGAGGACAGACTATGGCTACACCTTC.

This clone was seen a handful of times. Other DNA sequences in this specimen translate into the identical CDR3. This chain joins TRBV19 and TRBJ1-1; D uncertain. Looked up from germline, CDR1 is LNHDA and CDR2 is SQIVND (reference sequence). The CDR3 is made up of 13 amino acids. The ends were cut back, 3 bases at V and 0 bases at J, with 5 bases in the middle. The CDR3 sequence is CASSIAVNTEAFF. CDR3 DNA: TGTGCCAGTAGTATTGCAGTGAACACTGAAGCTTTCTTT.